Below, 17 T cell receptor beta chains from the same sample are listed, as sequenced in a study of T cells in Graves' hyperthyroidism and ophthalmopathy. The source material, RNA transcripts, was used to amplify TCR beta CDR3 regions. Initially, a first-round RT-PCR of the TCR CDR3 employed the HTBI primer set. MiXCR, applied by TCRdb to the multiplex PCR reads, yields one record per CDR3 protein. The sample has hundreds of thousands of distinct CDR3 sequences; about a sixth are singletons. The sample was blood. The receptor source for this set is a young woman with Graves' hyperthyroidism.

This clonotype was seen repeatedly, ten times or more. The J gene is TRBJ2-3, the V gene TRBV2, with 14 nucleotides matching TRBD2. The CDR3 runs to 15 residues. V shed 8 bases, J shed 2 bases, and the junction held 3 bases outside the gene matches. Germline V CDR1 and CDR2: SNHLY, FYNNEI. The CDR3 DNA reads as TGTGCCAGCGGGGGACTAGCGGGGGTCACAGATACGCAGTATTTT. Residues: CASGGLAGVTDTQYF.

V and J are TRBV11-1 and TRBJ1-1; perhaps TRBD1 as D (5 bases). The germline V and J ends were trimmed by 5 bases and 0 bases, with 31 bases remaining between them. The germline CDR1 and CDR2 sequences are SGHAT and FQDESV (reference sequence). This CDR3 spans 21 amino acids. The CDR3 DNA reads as TGTGCCAGCAGCCTGGGTGAGGGCCAGAGAAGGATTATGGACATGAACACTGAAGCTTTCTTT. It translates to CASSLGEGQRRIMDMNTEAFF.

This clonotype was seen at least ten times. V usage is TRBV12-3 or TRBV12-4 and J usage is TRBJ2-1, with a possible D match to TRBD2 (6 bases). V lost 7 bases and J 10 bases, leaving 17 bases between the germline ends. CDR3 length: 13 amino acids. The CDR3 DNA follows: TGTGCCAGCACCATTAGCGGAGCTCCCGAGCAGTTCTTC. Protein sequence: CASTISGAPEQFF.

The CDR3 DNA reads TGTGCCACCAGGGGTACCGATACGCAGTATTTT. This translates into CATRGTDTQYF. V is TRBV11-2 and J is TRBJ2-3; tentative D call: TRBD1 (6 bases). The CDR3 is 11 amino acids. Germline V gene sequence: CDR1 SGHAT, CDR2 FQNNGV. With 10 bases removed from V and 6 bases from J, the gap between germline ends came to 11 bases.

CDR3: CSARDLVGQETQYF. The CDR3 DNA follows: TGCAGTGCTAGAGACCTGGTGGGCCAAGAGACCCAGTACTTC. The V gene is TRBV20-1, the J gene TRBJ2-5; no reliable D call. From germline, CDR1 is DFQATT and CDR2 SNEGSKA (reference sequence). With 0 bases removed from V and 1 base from J, the gap between germline ends came to 9 bases. CDR3 size: 14 residues.

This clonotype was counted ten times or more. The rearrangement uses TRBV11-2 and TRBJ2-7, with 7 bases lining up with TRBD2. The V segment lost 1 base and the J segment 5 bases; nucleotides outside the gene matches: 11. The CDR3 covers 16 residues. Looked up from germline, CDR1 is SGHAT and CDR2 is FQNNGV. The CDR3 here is CASSLASWAGVNEQYF. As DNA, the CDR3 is TGTGCCAGCAGCTTAGCGTCTTGGGCGGGAGTGAACGAGCAGTACTTC.

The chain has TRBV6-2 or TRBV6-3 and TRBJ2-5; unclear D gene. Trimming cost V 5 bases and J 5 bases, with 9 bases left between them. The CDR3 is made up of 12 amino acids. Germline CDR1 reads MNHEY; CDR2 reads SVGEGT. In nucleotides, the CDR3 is TGTGCCAGCAGTACCTCGACGGAGACCCAGTACTTC. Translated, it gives CASSTSTETQYF.

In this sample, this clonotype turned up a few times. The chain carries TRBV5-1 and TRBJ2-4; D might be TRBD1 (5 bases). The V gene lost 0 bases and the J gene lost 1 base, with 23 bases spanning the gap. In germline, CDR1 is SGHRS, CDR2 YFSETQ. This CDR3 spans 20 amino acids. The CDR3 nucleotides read TGCGCCAGCAGCTTGGCCTATCTAACAGGTTCGGTAGGGGCCAAAAACATTCAGTACTTC. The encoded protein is CASSLAYLTGSVGAKNIQYF.

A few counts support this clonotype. CDR3 nucleotide sequence: TGTGCCAGCAGCTTAGACAGGGGAGGAGGAGATACGCAGTATTTT. Its protein product is CASSLDRGGGDTQYF. The chain carries TRBV7-9 and TRBJ2-3, with D perhaps TRBD1 (7 bases). The CDR3 totals 15 residues. V lost 1 base and J lost 5, with 13 bases in between. Germline V gene lookup returns CDR1 SEHNR and CDR2 FQNEAQ (reference sequence). Combining the CDR3 with reference TRBV7-9 and TRBJ2-3 gives the whole variable domain DTGVSQNPRHKITKRGQNVTFRCDPISEHNRLYWYRQTLGQGPEFLTYFQNEAQLEKSRLLSDRFSAERPKGSFSTLEIQRTEQGDSAMYLCASSLDRGGGDTQYFGPGTRLTVL.

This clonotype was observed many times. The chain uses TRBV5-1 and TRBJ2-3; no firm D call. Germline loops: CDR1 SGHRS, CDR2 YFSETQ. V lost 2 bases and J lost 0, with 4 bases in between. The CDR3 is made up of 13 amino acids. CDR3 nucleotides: TGCGCCAGCAGCTTTGACAGCACAGATACGCAGTATTTT. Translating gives CASSFDSTDTQYF.

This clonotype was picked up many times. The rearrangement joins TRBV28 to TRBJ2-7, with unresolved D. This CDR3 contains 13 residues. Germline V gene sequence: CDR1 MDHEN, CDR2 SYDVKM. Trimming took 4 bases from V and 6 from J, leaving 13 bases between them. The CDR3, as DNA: TGTGCCAGCAGTTCCCTCACGGTGGGCGAGCAGTACTTC. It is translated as CASSSLTVGEQYF.

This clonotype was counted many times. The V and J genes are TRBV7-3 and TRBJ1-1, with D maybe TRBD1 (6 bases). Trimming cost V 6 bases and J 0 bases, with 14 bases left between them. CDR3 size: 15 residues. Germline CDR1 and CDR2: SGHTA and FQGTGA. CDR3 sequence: CASSPHGGLNTEAFF. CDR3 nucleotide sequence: TGTGCCAGCAGTCCCCACGGGGGGCTGAACACTGAAGCTTTCTTT. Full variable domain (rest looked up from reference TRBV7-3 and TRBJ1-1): GAGVSQTPSNKVTEKGKYVELRCDPISGHTALYWYRQSLGQGPEFLIYFQGTGAADDSGLPNDRFFAVRPEGSVSTLKIQRTERGDSAVYLCASSPHGGLNTEAFFGQGTRLTVV.

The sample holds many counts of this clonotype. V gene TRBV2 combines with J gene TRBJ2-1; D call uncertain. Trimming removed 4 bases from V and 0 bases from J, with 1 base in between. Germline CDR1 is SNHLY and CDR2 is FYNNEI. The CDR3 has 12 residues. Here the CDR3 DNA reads TGTGCCAGCAGTGTCTCCTACAATGAGCAGTTCTTC. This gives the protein CASSVSYNEQFF.

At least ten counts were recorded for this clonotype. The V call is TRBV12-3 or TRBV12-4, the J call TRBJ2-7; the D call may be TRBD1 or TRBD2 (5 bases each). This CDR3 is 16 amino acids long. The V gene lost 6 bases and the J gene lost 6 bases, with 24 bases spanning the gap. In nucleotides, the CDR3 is TGTGCCAGCAGCCTAGCCCTGGCAGGGTTGATCGGCGAGCAGTACTTC. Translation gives CASSLALAGLIGEQYF.

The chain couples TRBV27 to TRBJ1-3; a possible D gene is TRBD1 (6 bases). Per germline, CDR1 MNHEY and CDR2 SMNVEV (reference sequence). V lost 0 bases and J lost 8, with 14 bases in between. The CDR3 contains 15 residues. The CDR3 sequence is CASSLSWGAGYTIYF. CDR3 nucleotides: TGTGCCAGCAGTTTATCTTGGGGGGCAGGATACACCATATATTTT.

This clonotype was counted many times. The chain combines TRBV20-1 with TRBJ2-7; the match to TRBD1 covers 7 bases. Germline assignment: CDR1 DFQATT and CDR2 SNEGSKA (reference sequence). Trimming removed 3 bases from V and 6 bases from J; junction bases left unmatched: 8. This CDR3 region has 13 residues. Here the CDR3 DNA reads TGCAGTGCTAGGGAATACAGGGGCGGCGAGCAGTACTTC. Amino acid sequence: CSAREYRGGEQYF.

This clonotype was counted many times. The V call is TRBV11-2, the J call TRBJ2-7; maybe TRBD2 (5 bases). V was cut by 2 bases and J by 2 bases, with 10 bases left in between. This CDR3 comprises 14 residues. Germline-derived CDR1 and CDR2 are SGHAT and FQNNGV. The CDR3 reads CASSLSRGAYEQYF. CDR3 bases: TGTGCCAGCAGCTTAAGTCGGGGAGCCTACGAGCAGTACTTC. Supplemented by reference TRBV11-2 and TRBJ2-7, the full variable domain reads EAGVAQSPRYKIIEKRQSVAFWCNPISGHATLYWYQQILGQGPKLLIQFQNNGVVDDSQLPKDRFSAERLKGVDSTLKIQPAKLEDSAVYLCASSLSRGAYEQYFGPGTRLTVT.